The TCR beta chain under discussion was sequenced for a study of Ad26.COV2.S vaccination and SARS-CoV-2 variants. This CDR3 comprises 13 residues. V dropped 8 bases and J dropped 4 bases, with 10 bases sitting between them. Germline CDR1 KGHDR, CDR2 SFDVKD. The sample's treatment: roughly 18 received Ad26.COV2.S at low or high dose, single or two shots; 5 received placebo; per-sample allocation not given. The study sampled participants on day 63 after the first vaccine or placebo injection. Regarding the study as a whole: Similar non-spike TCR breadth was seen in vaccine and placebo recipients.

The data were produced by immunoSEQ multiplex PCR, yet TCRdb's version contains in-frame clones alone and is incomplete. The data contain about 680,000 clones, around 90% of them singletons. Concerning this clone itself: Its antigen remains unidentified.

This clonotype was obtained from a person aged 18-65 years who received the Ad26.COV2.S COVID-19 vaccine or a placebo. The gene calls are TRBV24-1 and TRBJ2-2, with D maybe TRBD1 (6 bases). The sample here was peripheral blood, taken in a trial of Ad26.COV2.S vaccine versus placebo. The CDR3 sequence is CATMQGSTGELFF. Written as DNA, the CDR3 is TGTGCCACCATGCAGGGGAGCACCGGGGAGCTGTTTTTT.